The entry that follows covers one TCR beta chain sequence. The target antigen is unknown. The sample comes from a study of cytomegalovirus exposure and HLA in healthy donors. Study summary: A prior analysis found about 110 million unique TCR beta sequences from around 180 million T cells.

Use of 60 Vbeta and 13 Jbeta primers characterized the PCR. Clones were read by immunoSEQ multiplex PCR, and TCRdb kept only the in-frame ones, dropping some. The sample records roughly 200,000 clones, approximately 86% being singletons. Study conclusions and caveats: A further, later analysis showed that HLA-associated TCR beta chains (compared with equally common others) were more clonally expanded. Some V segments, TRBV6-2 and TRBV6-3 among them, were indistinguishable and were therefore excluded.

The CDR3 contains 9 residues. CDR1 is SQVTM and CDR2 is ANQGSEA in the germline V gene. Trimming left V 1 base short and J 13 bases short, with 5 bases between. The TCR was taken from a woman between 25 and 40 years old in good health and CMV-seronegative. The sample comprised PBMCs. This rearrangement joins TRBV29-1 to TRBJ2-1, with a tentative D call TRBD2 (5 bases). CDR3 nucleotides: TGCAGCGTTGAAGCGGGACAGTTCTTC. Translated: CSVEAGQFF.